This is a list of T cell receptor beta chains from one sample in a study of blood T cells in healthy people across ages. TCRdb used MiXCR to reprocess the 5' RACE reads, holding one entry per CDR3 protein. The profile covers under 950,000 distinct CDR3 sequences, with 22% appearing a single time and roughly a fifth taken by the ten largest. The specimen sequenced was blood. These receptors all stem from a man aged 65 to 85 in good health. The CDR3 runs from the conserved cysteine through the conserved F or W. D genes are given only for firm matches. Clone sizes are given selectively: once, few, many, or a class where the clone is expanded.

abundance: few; j_gene: TRBJ1-2; d_gene: TRBD1; v_gene: TRBV20-1; CDR3aa: CSAFLGGQRTIGYTF; CDR3nt: TGCAGTGCATTTCTTGGGGGACAGCGAACTATTGGCTACACCTTC
abundance: NA; j_gene: TRBJ2-7; d_gene: TRBD2; v_gene: TRBV7-6; CDR3aa: CASTPAAGSYEQYF; CDR3nt: TGTGCCAGCACCCCAGCAGCGGGATCTTACGAGCAGTACTTC
abundance: NA; j_gene: TRBJ2-1; d_gene: TRBD1; v_gene: TRBV9; CDR3aa: CASSVGGGQSNLEQFF; CDR3nt: TGTGCCAGCAGCGTAGGAGGGGGACAGTCAAATCTCGAGCAGTTCTTC
abundance: few; j_gene: TRBJ1-4; d_gene: NA; v_gene: TRBV5-1; CDR3aa: CASSSGGQNEKLFF; CDR3nt: TGCGCCAGCAGCTCCGGTGGACAGAATGAAAAACTGTTTTTT
abundance: few; j_gene: TRBJ2-3; d_gene: NA; v_gene: TRBV29-1; CDR3aa: CSVEGPSARTDTQYF; CDR3nt: TGCAGCGTTGAGGGACCAAGTGCCCGCACAGATACGCAGTATTTT
abundance: few; j_gene: TRBJ2-1; d_gene: NA; v_gene: TRBV29-1; CDR3aa: CSVLGSGGGEQFF; CDR3nt: TGCAGTGTACTCGGATCGGGCGGAGGAGAGCAGTTCTTC
abundance: NA; j_gene: TRBJ2-1; d_gene: TRBD1; v_gene: TRBV11-3; CDR3aa: CASSQGQGVREQFF; CDR3nt: TGTGCCAGCAGCCAGGGACAGGGAGTTAGGGAGCAGTTCTTC
abundance: NA; j_gene: TRBJ2-5; d_gene: NA; v_gene: TRBV7-2; CDR3aa: CASSPGYSGYQETQYF; CDR3nt: TGTGCCAGCAGCCCCGGGTATTCAGGGTACCAAGAGACCCAGTACTTC
abundance: NA; j_gene: TRBJ1-6; d_gene: NA; v_gene: TRBV23-1; CDR3aa: CASSHQGRESPLHF; CDR3nt: TGCGCCAGCAGTCATCAGGGTCGAGAATCACCCCTCCACTTT
abundance: NA; j_gene: TRBJ1-3; d_gene: NA; v_gene: TRBV7-2; CDR3aa: CASSLQGGSGNTIYF; CDR3nt: TGTGCCAGCAGCTTACAGGGCGGCTCTGGAAACACCATATATTTT
abundance: few; j_gene: TRBJ1-6; d_gene: NA; v_gene: TRBV7-6; CDR3aa: CASSLAAPNSPLHF; CDR3nt: TGTGCCAGCAGCTTAGCGGCTCCCAATTCACCCCTCCACTTT
abundance: NA; j_gene: TRBJ2-5; d_gene: NA; v_gene: TRBV12-3/TRBV12-4; CDR3aa: CASTPDTDEETQYF; CDR3nt: TGTGCCAGCACCCCGGACACCGACGAAGAGACCCAGTACTTC
abundance: NA; j_gene: TRBJ2-3; d_gene: TRBD1; v_gene: TRBV12-3/TRBV12-4; CDR3aa: CASRKTGFTDTQYF; CDR3nt: TGTGCCAGCAGAAAGACAGGGTTCACAGATACGCAGTATTTT
abundance: NA; j_gene: TRBJ2-5; d_gene: NA; v_gene: TRBV18; CDR3aa: CASSPRAHLGQYQETQYF; CDR3nt: TGTGCCAGCTCACCACGCGCTCACTTGGGGCAGTACCAAGAGACCCAGTACTTC
abundance: NA; j_gene: TRBJ2-7; d_gene: TRBD1; v_gene: TRBV20-1; CDR3aa: CSASKDRLDAQYF; CDR3nt: TGCAGTGCTAGTAAGGACAGGTTAGATGCGCAGTACTTC
abundance: NA; j_gene: TRBJ2-7; d_gene: TRBD2; v_gene: TRBV5-6; CDR3aa: CASRPGTSAYEQYF; CDR3nt: TGTGCCAGCAGGCCCGGGACTAGCGCCTACGAGCAGTACTTC
abundance: few; j_gene: TRBJ2-7; d_gene: NA; v_gene: TRBV7-2; CDR3aa: CASSPTARLEQYF; CDR3nt: TGTGCCAGCAGCCCCACCGCTAGACTCGAGCAGTACTTC
abundance: NA; j_gene: TRBJ2-3; d_gene: TRBD2; v_gene: TRBV7-2; CDR3aa: CASSLVAAGGGTDTQYF; CDR3nt: TGTGCCAGCAGCTTAGTCGCGGCGGGGGGCGGCACAGATACGCAGTATTTT
abundance: NA; j_gene: TRBJ1-4; d_gene: NA; v_gene: TRBV7-9; CDR3aa: CASSLGWRNEKLFF; CDR3nt: TGTGCCAGCAGCTTAGGCTGGCGAAATGAAAAACTGTTTTTT
abundance: few; j_gene: TRBJ2-1; d_gene: NA; v_gene: TRBV19; CDR3aa: CASSIAPLPKNEQFF; CDR3nt: TGTGCCAGTAGTATTGCCCCTCTCCCCAAGAATGAGCAGTTCTTC
abundance: NA; j_gene: TRBJ2-1; d_gene: TRBD2; v_gene: TRBV6-5; CDR3aa: CASSYWTSGGAGYNEQFF; CDR3nt: TGTGCCAGCAGTTACTGGACTAGCGGGGGGGCAGGTTACAATGAGCAGTTCTTC
abundance: NA; j_gene: TRBJ2-1; d_gene: NA; v_gene: TRBV20-1; CDR3aa: CSATKNSYNEQFF; CDR3nt: TGCAGTGCCACAAAAAATTCCTACAATGAGCAGTTCTTC
abundance: NA; j_gene: TRBJ1-1; d_gene: NA; v_gene: TRBV6-1; CDR3aa: CASRGTRVAFF; CDR3nt: TGTGCCAGCAGGGGGACTAGGGTGGCTTTCTTT
abundance: NA; j_gene: TRBJ1-4; d_gene: NA; v_gene: TRBV4-3; CDR3aa: CASSQVLPGGADEKLFF; CDR3nt: TGCGCCAGCAGCCAGGTCCTCCCGGGGGGGGCCGATGAAAAACTGTTTTTT
abundance: once; j_gene: TRBJ2-1; d_gene: NA; v_gene: TRBV7-2; CDR3aa: CASSISSPAVYNEQFF; CDR3nt: TGTGCCAGCAGCATCAGTAGCCCAGCGGTATACAATGAGCAGTTCTTC
abundance: NA; j_gene: TRBJ2-3; d_gene: TRBD2; v_gene: TRBV6-2/TRBV6-3; CDR3aa: CASTGSSGITDTQYF; CDR3nt: TGTGCCAGCACAGGGTCTAGCGGGATCACAGATACGCAGTATTTT
abundance: NA; j_gene: TRBJ2-7; d_gene: TRBD2; v_gene: TRBV4-2; CDR3aa: CASSQLAGGREQYF; CDR3nt: TGTGCCAGCAGCCAACTAGCGGGGGGTCGCGAGCAGTACTTC
abundance: many; j_gene: TRBJ2-3; d_gene: NA; v_gene: TRBV20-1; CDR3aa: CSAPHVGYDTQYF; CDR3nt: TGCAGTGCCCCACATGTGGGATATGATACGCAGTATTTT
abundance: NA; j_gene: TRBJ2-3; d_gene: TRBD2; v_gene: TRBV29-1; CDR3aa: CSVGLAGPDTQYF; CDR3nt: TGCAGCGTGGGACTAGCGGGACCAGATACGCAGTATTTT
abundance: few; j_gene: TRBJ2-1; d_gene: NA; v_gene: TRBV7-8; CDR3aa: CASSIAVSSYNEQFF; CDR3nt: TGTGCCAGCAGCATAGCGGTTAGCTCCTACAATGAGCAGTTCTTC
abundance: NA; j_gene: TRBJ2-5; d_gene: NA; v_gene: TRBV4-2; CDR3aa: CASSQNMDRQETQYF; CDR3nt: TGTGCCAGCAGCCAAAATATGGACAGACAAGAGACCCAGTACTTC
abundance: many; j_gene: TRBJ2-7; d_gene: NA; v_gene: TRBV20-1; CDR3aa: CSARDNYEQYF; CDR3nt: TGCAGCGCCCGGGACAACTACGAGCAGTACTTC
abundance: NA; j_gene: TRBJ1-5; d_gene: NA; v_gene: TRBV4-1; CDR3aa: CASSQDRPNTNQPQHF; CDR3nt: TGCGCCAGCAGCCAAGACAGACCCAATACTAATCAGCCCCAGCATTTT
abundance: NA; j_gene: TRBJ2-5; d_gene: TRBD1; v_gene: TRBV20-1; CDR3aa: CSAGTGGAWETQYF; CDR3nt: TGCAGTGCTGGTACAGGGGGCGCATGGGAGACCCAGTACTTC
abundance: NA; j_gene: TRBJ2-4; d_gene: NA; v_gene: TRBV12-3/TRBV12-4; CDR3aa: CASSGLPGQKNIQYF; CDR3nt: TGTGCCAGCTCTGGGCTCCCGGGACAAAAAAACATTCAGTACTTC
abundance: NA; j_gene: TRBJ2-5; d_gene: TRBD1; v_gene: TRBV7-9; CDR3aa: CASSDRLGQGIQETQYF; CDR3nt: TGTGCCAGCAGCGACCGCTTGGGACAGGGGATCCAAGAGACCCAGTACTTC
abundance: few; j_gene: TRBJ1-2; d_gene: NA; v_gene: TRBV19; CDR3aa: CASSIAVVNYGYTF; CDR3nt: TGTGCCAGTAGTATAGCGGTAGTCAACTATGGCTACACCTTC
abundance: NA; j_gene: TRBJ1-1; d_gene: NA; v_gene: TRBV29-1; CDR3aa: CSVEMVQGGTEAFF; CDR3nt: TGCAGCGTTGAAATGGTACAGGGAGGTACTGAAGCTTTCTTT
abundance: NA; j_gene: TRBJ2-4; d_gene: NA; v_gene: TRBV12-3/TRBV12-4; CDR3aa: CASSLALGTPHIQYF; CDR3nt: TGTGCCAGCAGTTTAGCTCTAGGGACGCCACACATTCAGTACTTC
abundance: few; j_gene: TRBJ1-2; d_gene: NA; v_gene: TRBV4-1; CDR3aa: CASSQDGLYGYTF; CDR3nt: TGCGCCAGCAGCCAAGATGGACTCTATGGCTACACCTTC
abundance: NA; j_gene: TRBJ2-5; d_gene: TRBD1; v_gene: TRBV28; CDR3aa: CASSDRDRVTGETQYF; CDR3nt: TGTGCCAGCAGCGACCGGGACAGGGTAACGGGGGAGACCCAGTACTTC
abundance: NA; j_gene: TRBJ2-1; d_gene: TRBD1; v_gene: TRBV18; CDR3aa: CASSPTGGVEQFF; CDR3nt: TGTGCCAGCTCACCAACAGGGGGTGTTGAGCAGTTCTTC
abundance: many; j_gene: TRBJ2-7; d_gene: NA; v_gene: TRBV2; CDR3aa: CASSTHYEQYF; CDR3nt: TGTGCCAGCAGTACACACTACGAGCAGTACTTC
abundance: few; j_gene: TRBJ2-3; d_gene: TRBD2; v_gene: TRBV7-2; CDR3aa: CASGDGTNSDTQYF; CDR3nt: TGTGCCAGCGGAGACGGGACTAACTCTGATACGCAGTATTTT